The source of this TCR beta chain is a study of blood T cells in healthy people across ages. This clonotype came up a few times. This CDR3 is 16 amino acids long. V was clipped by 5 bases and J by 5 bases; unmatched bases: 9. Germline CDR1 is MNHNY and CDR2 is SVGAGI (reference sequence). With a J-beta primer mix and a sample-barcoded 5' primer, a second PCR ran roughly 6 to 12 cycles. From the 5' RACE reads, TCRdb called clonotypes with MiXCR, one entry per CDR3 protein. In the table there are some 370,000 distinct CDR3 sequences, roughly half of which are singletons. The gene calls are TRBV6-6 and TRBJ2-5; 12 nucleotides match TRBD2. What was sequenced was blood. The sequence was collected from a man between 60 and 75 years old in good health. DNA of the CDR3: TGTGCCAGCAGTACCGGACTAGCGGGGCCACGGGAGACCCAGTACTTC. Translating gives CASSTGLAGPRETQYF.